This T cell receptor (beta chain) was obtained from a study of blood T cell repertoires in COVID-19. Study summary: The cDNA or gDNA used as material had been derived from T cells, B-cell-depleted T cells, or PBMCs.

Method: immunoSEQ multiplex PCR; TCRdb's copy keeps in-frame clones and lacks some. The sample records some 160,000 clones, 60% to 85% being singletons. This clone was seen at least ten times. The CDR3 is 14 residues long. The V gene's germline CDR1 is SQVTM and CDR2 ANQGSEA. Trimming took 2 bases from V and 8 from J, leaving 18 bases between them. The material sequenced was peripheral blood. The TCR comes from a man aged 50 to 59 with active or convalescent COVID-19. The chain combines TRBV29-1 with TRBJ1-2, with unresolved D. The CDR3 is CSVENLGRHEGYTF. The CDR3 coding sequence is TGCAGCGTTGAAAACCTGGGGAGGCATGAGGGCTACACCTTC.